Below are 18 T cell receptor beta chains sequenced from a single sample in a study of T cells in Graves' hyperthyroidism and ophthalmopathy. Template material for amplifying TCR beta CDR3 regions consisted of RNA transcripts. HTBI primers were used for first-round RT-PCR of the TCR CDR3. MiXCR, run by TCRdb on the multiplex PCR reads, gives a single entry per CDR3 protein. In the table there are around 200,000 distinct CDR3 sequences, around 17% of which are singletons. The specimen sequenced was blood. These receptors were collected from a man aged 40-50 years with Graves' hyperthyroidism.

This chain joins TRBV18 and TRBJ2-7; 7 bases are shared with TRBD1. CDR1 is KGHSH, CDR2 LQKENI, per germline. CDR3 length: 14 amino acids. Trimming removed 1 base from V and 4 bases from J; junction bases left unmatched: 4. DNA of the CDR3: TGTGCCAGCTCACCACGGGACAGTGATTACGAGCAGTACTTC. Translation: CASSPRDSDYEQYF.

This clonotype was counted at least ten times. V gene TRBV25-1 combines with J gene TRBJ1-1; 8 positions agree with TRBD1. This CDR3 has 12 residues. CDR1 and CDR2 (germline): MGHDK, SYGVNS. The V segment lost 4 bases and the J segment 7 bases; nucleotides outside the gene matches: 2. The CDR3: CASSGGTGEAFF. DNA for the CDR3: TGTGCCAGCAGTGGTGGGACAGGTGAAGCTTTCTTT.

This clonotype was seen repeatedly, ten times or more. The chain employs TRBV10-3 and TRBJ2-5; D is perhaps TRBD2 (6 bases). Trimming cost V 4 bases and J 2 bases, with 11 bases left between them. Germline-derived CDR1 and CDR2 are ENHRY and SYGVKD. CDR3 size: 14 residues. In DNA form, the CDR3 reads TGTGCCATCAGTGTGACCGGGACTCAAGAGACCCAGTACTTC. Amino acid sequence: CAISVTGTQETQYF.

This clonotype was seen at least ten times. The V and J genes are TRBV2 and TRBJ2-2; D may be TRBD1 (6 bases). This CDR3 contains 14 residues. Trimming left V 7 bases short and J 1 base short, with 10 bases between. Germline V lookup: CDR1 SNHLY, CDR2 FYNNEI. The CDR3 DNA is TGTGCCAGCATTTCGGACAGGAACACCGGGGAGCTGTTTTTT. It codes for CASISDRNTGELFF.

This clonotype was seen at least ten times. This chain uses TRBV5-1 with TRBJ2-3, with D perhaps TRBD2 (5 bases). Germline V gives CDR1 SGHRS, CDR2 YFSETQ. V was trimmed by 4 bases and J by 6 bases, leaving 21 bases between them. The CDR3 totals 16 residues. Written as DNA, the CDR3 is TGCGCCAGCAGCGCGGATAGACTACCCGGTGGGGATACGCAGTATTTT. This encodes CASSADRLPGGDTQYF.

This clonotype was seen ten or more times. The rearrangement uses TRBV7-3 and TRBJ2-2; D possibly corresponds to TRBD2 (5 bases). V was pared by 5 bases and J by 3 bases, with 19 bases between. Germline CDR1 SGHTA, CDR2 FQGTGA. The CDR3 sequence is 17 residues long. The CDR3 region is CASSPYPRAVYTGELFF. In DNA, the CDR3 is TGTGCCAGCAGCCCCTACCCAAGAGCGGTGTACACCGGGGAGCTGTTTTTT. Filled out from reference TRBV7-3 and TRBJ2-2, the complete variable domain reads GAGVSQTPSNKVTEKGKYVELRCDPISGHTALYWYRQSLGQGPEFLIYFQGTGAADDSGLPNDRFFAVRPEGSVSTLKIQRTERGDSAVYLCASSPYPRAVYTGELFFGEGSRLTVL.

This clonotype was seen many times. This chain uses TRBV27 with TRBJ2-3; D is uncertain. Per the germline V gene, CDR1 is MNHEY and CDR2 is SMNVEV (reference sequence). CDR3 size: 13 residues. V was shortened by 5 bases and J by 3 bases, with 9 bases between the two germline ends. The DNA of the CDR3 is TGTGCCAGCAGTATGGGCGGAACAGATACGCAGTATTTT. The encoded protein is CASSMGGTDTQYF.

This clonotype was recorded at least ten times. The rearrangement links TRBV7-9 to TRBJ1-2; TRBD1 matches 10 bases. CDR1 is SEHNR, CDR2 FQNEAQ, per germline (reference sequence). This CDR3 contains 15 residues. The junction had 3 bases not matched to a gene; V was cut back by 1 base and J by 4 bases. CDR3 region: CASSLGQGAAYGYTF. CDR3 in DNA: TGTGCCAGCAGCTTAGGACAGGGGGCTGCCTATGGCTACACCTTC.

This clonotype has a handful of counts. The gene calls are TRBV5-1 and TRBJ1-4; perhaps TRBD1 as D (5 bases). Per the germline V gene, CDR1 is SGHRS and CDR2 is YFSETQ. The CDR3 loop spans 15 amino acids. The V end lost 6 bases, the J end lost 5 bases, and 17 bases lay between the germline ends. The CDR3 nucleotides read TGCGCCAGCACAAATTATGGGGACGGAAATGAAAAACTGTTTTTT. Its protein is CASTNYGDGNEKLFF.

This chain uses TRBV30 with TRBJ1-1, with D unclear. Germline CDR1 GTSNPN, CDR2 SVGIG (reference sequence). Deletions cut 1 base from V and 1 base from J, with 10 bases between. This CDR3 is built from 14 residues. CDR3 bases: TGTGCCTGGAGTGCCAGGATCCGGAACACTGAAGCTTTCTTT. As protein: CAWSARIRNTEAFF. Looking up the rest from reference TRBV30 and TRBJ1-1 gives the full variable domain: SQTIHQWPATLVQPVGSPLSLECTVEGTSNPNLYWYRQAAGRGLQLLFYSVGIGQISSEVPQNLSASRPQDRQFILSSKKLLLSDSGFYLCAWSARIRNTEAFFGQGTRLTVV.

This clonotype was seen a handful of times. This sequence joins TRBV28 and TRBJ2-2; D possibly corresponds to TRBD1 (5 bases). Deletions cut 3 bases from V and 7 bases from J, with 21 bases between. Germline V gene data show CDR1 as MDHEN and CDR2 as SYDVKM. This CDR3 comprises 17 residues. The CDR3 DNA reads as TGTGCCAGCAGTTTCCCCCAGGGCGATATTGGCGTCGGGGAGCTGTTTTTT. This translates into CASSFPQGDIGVGELFF.

This clonotype showed up many times. J is TRBJ1-1 and V is TRBV28, with a tentative D call TRBD1 (5 bases). The length of the CDR3 is 12 residues. The V end lost 2 bases, the J end lost 5 bases, and 6 bases lay between the germline ends. Germline V gene data show CDR1 as MDHEN and CDR2 as SYDVKM. In DNA, the CDR3 is TGTGCCAGCAGTTTACGGGGGACTGAAGCTTTCTTT. This encodes CASSLRGTEAFF.

This clonotype was counted at least ten times. The chain uses TRBV5-1 and TRBJ2-7; TRBD1 matches 7 bases. From germline, CDR1 is SGHRS and CDR2 YFSETQ. CDR3 size: 13 residues. Trimming took 1 base from V and 4 from J; bases not matched to a gene: 2. For the CDR3, the DNA is TGCGCCAGCAGCTTGACAGGGGTGTACGAGCAGTACTTC. It yields the protein CASSLTGVYEQYF. Complete variable domain (other parts from reference TRBV5-1 and TRBJ2-7): KAGVTQTPRYLIKTRGQQVTLSCSPISGHRSVSWYQQTPGQGLQFLFEYFSETQRNKGNFPGRFSGRQFSNSRSEMNVSTLELGDSALYLCASSLTGVYEQYFGPGTRLTVT.

This clonotype was counted at least ten times. The chain carries TRBV3-1 and TRBJ1-2, with TRBD1 as a possible D gene (6 bases). The germline V gene has CDR1 LGHDT and CDR2 YNNKEL (reference sequence). The CDR3 is 16 residues long. V was clipped by 2 bases and J by 7 bases, with 20 bases between them. The CDR3 here is CASSQLTGGGGSGYTF. In nucleotides, the CDR3 is TGTGCCAGCAGCCAACTGACAGGAGGTGGGGGCTCTGGCTACACCTTC.

The V call is TRBV11-2, the J call TRBJ2-3, with 16 bases lining up with TRBD2. V lost 5 bases to trimming and J lost 4 bases; unmatched junction nucleotides: 9. The CDR3 loop spans 18 amino acids. Per germline, CDR1 SGHAT and CDR2 FQNNGV. CDR3 protein: CASSLGTSGRASSDTQYF. The CDR3, as DNA: TGTGCCAGCAGCCTCGGGACTAGCGGGAGGGCCAGTTCAGATACGCAGTATTTT.

This clonotype came up a few times. The chain recombines TRBV6-1 with TRBJ2-7; TRBD1 is a possible D gene (6 bases). The CDR3 has 15 residues. Trimming took 3 bases from V and 0 from J, leaving 12 bases between them. Germline V gene lookup returns CDR1 MNHNS and CDR2 SASEGT. CDR3 loop: CASSDPGDNSYEQYF. CDR3 coding DNA: TGTGCCAGCAGTGACCCCGGGGACAACTCCTACGAGCAGTACTTC.

This clonotype was counted at least ten times. CDR3 in amino acids: CASSLYSPTGGAANEKLFF. The CDR3 coding sequence is TGCGCCAGCAGCTTGTATTCTCCGACAGGGGGGGCCGCTAATGAAAAACTGTTTTTT. The chain has TRBV5-1 and TRBJ1-4, with 9 bases lining up with TRBD1. Germline assignment: CDR1 SGHRS and CDR2 YFSETQ. CDR3 length equals 19 residues. Unmatched junction bases numbered 13, after V lost 1 base and J lost 3 bases.

This clonotype has ten or more counts. The chain employs TRBV12-3 or TRBV12-4 and TRBJ2-7; maybe TRBD1 (5 bases). The V end lost 1 base, the J end lost 4 bases, and 8 bases lay between the germline ends. The CDR3 sequence is 13 residues long. The CDR3 loop is CASSLGSGYEQYF. The CDR3 DNA sequence: TGTGCCAGCAGTTTAGGCTCAGGGTACGAGCAGTACTTC.